These T cell receptor beta chains were read from a single sample in a study of T cells after yellow fever vaccination. TCRdb reanalysed the 5' RACE reads using MiXCR and keeps one entry per CDR3 protein. Of 100,000 to 150,000 distinct CDR3 sequences listed, about 7.4% are singletons. The input for sequencing was CD4+ T cells sorted from PBMCs, taken approximately 11 days after the first yellow fever vaccination. The origin of the receptors is a man younger than 35 who received the YFV17D yellow fever vaccine. CDR3s include the opening cysteine and the closing phenylalanine or tryptophan. Each record gives: clone size, J gene, V gene, D gene, CDR3 DNA, CDR3 protein. The D gene is left open where the match is weak. The size field is filled for only some rows; it gives once, few, many or a size class.

>many|TRBJ2-5|TRBV7-2|-
TGTGCCAGCAGTCCTATGCGAGAGACCCAGTACTTC
CASSPMRETQYF
>many|TRBJ2-5|TRBV5-1|-
TGCGCCAGCACCGGCCAGCCTGGGGAGACCCAGTACTTC
CASTGQPGETQYF
>-|TRBJ2-1|TRBV18|-
TGTGCCAGCTCACCACCGGGACTTTCGAGCTCCTACAATGAGCAGTTCTTC
CASSPPGLSSSYNEQFF
>many|TRBJ2-5|TRBV20-1|-
TGCAGTGCTAGAATCGTAGAGGGTGGGACCCAGTACTTC
CSARIVEGGTQYF
>many|TRBJ1-4|TRBV29-1|TRBD1
TGCAGCGTGGAGGGACAGTTTAATGAAAAACTGTTTTTT
CSVEGQFNEKLFF
>many|TRBJ1-5|TRBV10-2|-
TGCGCCAGCACCGGTGGGAGCAATCAGCCCCAGCATTTT
CASTGGSNQPQHF
>-|TRBJ2-1|TRBV9|TRBD2
TGTGCCAGCAGCGGGGGGGGGGATTACAATGAGCAGTTCTTC
CASSGGGDYNEQFF
>many|TRBJ1-4|TRBV6-2/TRBV6-3|-
TGTGCCAGCAGTTACCCGAGGACGGCAACTAATGAAAAACTGTTTTTT
CASSYPRTATNEKLFF
>many|TRBJ1-1|TRBV5-4|-
TGTGCCAGCAGCTTAGCGAATGGTATGAACACTGAAGCTTTCTTT
CASSLANGMNTEAFF
>many|TRBJ1-4|TRBV4-1|-
TGCGCCAGCAGCCAAGCTTTGGAGACAGACCATGAAAAACTGTTTTTT
CASSQALETDHEKLFF
>many|TRBJ2-1|TRBV7-9|TRBD1
TGTGCCAGCAGGAAATGGACAGGGAAGGGTAATGAGCAGTTCTTC
CASRKWTGKGNEQFF
>many|TRBJ1-2|TRBV19|TRBD1
TGTGCCAGTAGTCGGGACAGGAATAACTATGGCTACACCTTC
CASSRDRNNYGYTF
>many|TRBJ2-2|TRBV28|TRBD1
TGTGCCAGCAGTTCCTGGACAGGGCCAGATGGGGAGCTGTTTTTT
CASSSWTGPDGELFF
>few|TRBJ1-2|TRBV19|-
TGTGCCAGTAGTGGACCCCCGGCCGGGGACTATGGCTACACCTTC
CASSGPPAGDYGYTF
>many|TRBJ2-7|TRBV3-1|-
TGTGCCAGCAGCCAACTGCCGGGACTGCGATTATACGAGCAGTACTTC
CASSQLPGLRLYEQYF
>-|TRBJ2-5|TRBV2|-
TGTGCCAGCAGCGTTAACAGGGTAGAGACCCAGTACTTC
CASSVNRVETQYF
>many|TRBJ2-5|TRBV5-1|-
TGCGCCAGCAGCTTCGCGGGGCTTGAGACCCAGTACTTC
CASSFAGLETQYF
>many|TRBJ2-2|TRBV20-1|TRBD2
TGCAGTGCGGGAATAGCGGGGGGGCTTAACACCGGGGAGCTGTTTTTT
CSAGIAGGLNTGELFF
>-|TRBJ1-5|TRBV5-1|-
TGCGCCAGCAGCTTGGCCCCGAAGCAGCCCCAGCATTTT
CASSLAPKQPQHF
>many|TRBJ2-1|TRBV7-9|-
TGTGCCAGCAGCGAGGTGGCTAGCTTACTCAATGAGCAGTTCTTC
CASSEVASLLNEQFF
>many|TRBJ2-1|TRBV7-8|-
TGTGCCAGCAGCCCTCAGGTAGACTCCTACAATGAGCAGTTCTTC
CASSPQVDSYNEQFF
>many|TRBJ2-5|TRBV6-5|TRBD2
TGTGCCAGCAGTTACGGCCGGGGGGAAGTGGAGACCCAGTACTTC
CASSYGRGEVETQYF
>many|TRBJ1-6|TRBV25-1|TRBD1
TGTGCCAGCAGTGTTGGGACAGGGTTTTGGTCACCCCTCCACTTT
CASSVGTGFWSPLHF
>many|TRBJ2-1|TRBV7-8|TRBD2
TGTGCCAGCAGCTTAGTAGCGGGGGCCTACAATGAGCAGTTCTTC
CASSLVAGAYNEQFF
>many|TRBJ2-7|TRBV7-8|-
TGTGCCAGCAGCTTAGTAGGTGACAGGGGACTACGGGTCCCCTACGAGCAGTACTTC
CASSLVGDRGLRVPYEQYF
>many|TRBJ2-5|TRBV7-2|TRBD1
TGTGCCAGCAGCATCCCGGACAGGGGAAGGTTCGACCAGTACTTC
CASSIPDRGRFDQYF
>many|TRBJ2-2|TRBV2|TRBD2
TGTGCCAGCAGTGAACGGGCTAGCGGAGGCACCGGGGAGCTGTTTTTT
CASSERASGGTGELFF
>many|TRBJ2-6|TRBV3-1|-
TGTGCCAGCAGCCAAGGATCCGCAGCGGGGGCCAACGTCCTGACTTTC
CASSQGSAAGANVLTF
>-|TRBJ1-3|TRBV20-1|-
TGCAGTGTTAGGAGGGGGGCTGGAAACACCATATATTTT
CSVRRGAGNTIYF
>many|TRBJ2-3|TRBV3-1|TRBD2
TGTGCCAGCAGCCAACTAGCGGGGGCCCGGGTGACAGATACGCAGTATTTT
CASSQLAGARVTDTQYF
>few|TRBJ1-1|TRBV7-2|-
TGTGCCTGGAGGGGTAGTTTGAACACTGAAGCTTTCTTT
CAWRGSLNTEAFF
>many|TRBJ2-5|TRBV7-2|TRBD2
TGTGCCAGCAGCCCTCGTCGGGGGGTTGCAACCCAGTACTTC
CASSPRRGVATQYF
>few|TRBJ2-3|TRBV6-2/TRBV6-3|TRBD1
TGTGCCAGCACCTACAGGGGGCAAACAGATACGCAGTATTTT
CASTYRGQTDTQYF
>many|TRBJ2-3|TRBV12-3/TRBV12-4|-
TGTGCCAGCACGGTAGCGGCCTACCTAAATACGCAGTATTTT
CASTVAAYLNTQYF
>-|TRBJ1-1|TRBV10-3|-
TGTGCCATCAGTGAGTCGATTCGGGAGGGGCCTGAAGCTTTCTTT
CAISESIREGPEAFF
>few|TRBJ2-7|TRBV27|-
TGTGCCAGCCGAGAAGCGCAGCCACCCTACGAGCAGTACTTC
CASREAQPPYEQYF
>few|TRBJ2-1|TRBV7-8|TRBD2
TGTGCCAGCAGCAAAACACTAGCGGATTCCTACAATGAGCAGTTCTTC
CASSKTLADSYNEQFF
>few|TRBJ1-4|TRBV11-2|-
TGTGCCAGCAGCTTGGAAGGCTCGGTTGAAAAACTGTTTTTT
CASSLEGSVEKLFF